This T cell receptor beta chain was obtained from a study of blood T cell repertoires in COVID-19. Study overall: Sources were T cells, B-cell-depleted T cells, or PBMCs; the material itself was cDNA or gDNA.

Only in-frame clones appear in the TCRdb table, and some are missing; sequencing was by immunoSEQ multiplex PCR. The repertoire includes about 60,000 clones, nearly 90% of them detected once, and approximately 3.6% sits in the top ten. Germline assignment: CDR1 MNHEY and CDR2 SVGAGI. The CDR3 length is 13 residues. The V end lost 11 bases, the J end lost 0 bases, and 10 bases lay between the germline ends. The clonotype comes from a man between 65 and 79 years old with acute or convalescent COVID-19. The chain combines TRBV6-5 with TRBJ2-2; D not certain. Sample: peripheral blood. CDR3 region: CAAYSTNTGELFF. Written as DNA, the CDR3 is TGTGCCGCTTACAGTACGAACACCGGGGAGCTGTTTTTT.